The present T cell receptor (beta chain) was sequenced within a study of shared clonotypes between healthy human individuals. Overall study: Each donor's CD8 memory used one plate, CD8 naive two, each CD4 subset three.

The authors loaded 150 to 250 ng DNA, 28,000 or so T cell genomes, into sorted-subset replicate PCRs. Clones were read by immunoSEQ multiplex PCR, and TCRdb kept only the in-frame ones, dropping some. The table has some 2,400,000 clones, approximately 95% seen once. Trimming took 3 bases from V and 7 from J, leaving 13 bases between them. Germline CDR1 MGHDK, CDR2 SYGVNS. The CDR3 consists of 14 residues. Study outcomes and limitations: Memory subsets generally showed smaller estimated richness than naive subsets did.

Note on this clone: Its cognate antigen is unknown.

The sample taken for sequencing was naive CD4+ T cells sorted from blood. Specified subset: CD45RA+ positively selected. V gene TRBV25-1 combines with J gene TRBJ2-4; D may be TRBD1 (6 bases). This TCR came from a man between 18 and 35 years old in good health. The CDR3: CASSEEGGLNIQYF. The CDR3 nucleotides read TGTGCCAGCAGTGAGGAAGGGGGATTGAACATTCAGTACTTC.